This paragraph reports one TCR beta chain. A single count supports this clonotype. Its antigen remains undetermined. Per-base qualities were not stored, and no clone one base away is much larger. Weak support is all one read offers. Peripheral blood CD8+ and CD4+ T cells from healthy donors, Susac syndrome patients and multiple sclerosis patients were profiled by high-throughput TCR beta sequencing. Treatment-naive patients with stable or active relapsing-remitting disease fulfilling revised McDonald criteria were used as multiple sclerosis controls. Bulk CD8+ and CD4+ T cells were purified by magnetic negative isolation, while CD8+ TEMRA cells were enriched using FACS. Blood was drawn into EDTA tubes, processed within 24 hours, and PBMCs were isolated by density gradient centrifugation. PBMCs intended for TCR sequencing were frozen in liquid nitrogen and were later thawed in a 37 degrees C water bath. The sorted or isolated CD4+, CD8+ and CD8+ TEMRA cells reached a purity of at least 90%.

The sample belongs to a study of CD8 T cells in Susac syndrome (dated by TCRdb to 2018 to 2020). With respect to the entire study: Repertoire sequencing was used to test whether CD8+ T cell activation and differentiation in Susac syndrome was antigen driven. CD8+ T cell repertoire clonality was compared between over 9 healthy donors, some 14 Susac syndrome patients and 15 multiple sclerosis patients. Broad study findings and their caveats: The number of individuals in the TCR sequencing and HLA analysis was recognized as being relatively small.

RNA was extracted using the RNeasy kit, and about 0.45 to 1 microgram was reverse transcribed with random hexamers. TCR beta CDR3 regions were amplified with the immunoSEQ multiplex PCR assay covering 54 Vbeta and 13 Jbeta segments. PCR amplification bias was corrected by using a synthetic template baseline for primer optimization and computational correction. Concerning the study's data processing: Reads were annotated to V, D and J genes according to IMGT and were analyzed with immunoSEQ Analyzer, with only productive sequences retained. Clonality was calculated as one minus the Shannon entropy normalized by log2 of the number of productive unique sequences. For each patient and control, public and private clones were evaluated within the 100 most prevalent clones. A clone was defined as Susac-specific if it was absent from the healthy and MS cohorts, from 1052 published viral clones and from other ImmuneACCESS disease sequences. In-frame beta chains were kept once TCRdb had trimmed the public reads at Q25 with fastp and called clones with MiXCR. A single entry per CDR3 protein holds the most common genes and DNA from its merged rows. In this record, the V and J calls reflect TCRdb's handling and not the investigators' own analysis. The sample yields about 290,000 distinct CDR3 sequences; 65% to 90% were counted once. 0.21% of the sample belongs to the ten largest clones.

Per the germline V gene, MDHEN is the CDR1 and SYDVKM is the CDR2. CDR3 length: 15 amino acids, cysteine to phenylalanine. The entry retains the CDR3 DNA only, 45 bases that are in frame from base 1. Trimming accounts for 4 bases at V and 4 bases at J, while the number of junction bases matched to no gene is 4. The sequence was collected from a human donor with multiple sclerosis. The specimen was CD8+ T cells from PBMCs. Recombination connected TRBV28 to TRBJ2-1, with 10 central nucleotides matching TRBD2. The CDR3 here reads CASSWGLANYNEQFF. The DNA sequence reads TGTGCCAGCAGTTGGGGACTAGCGAATTACAATGAGCAGTTCTTC.